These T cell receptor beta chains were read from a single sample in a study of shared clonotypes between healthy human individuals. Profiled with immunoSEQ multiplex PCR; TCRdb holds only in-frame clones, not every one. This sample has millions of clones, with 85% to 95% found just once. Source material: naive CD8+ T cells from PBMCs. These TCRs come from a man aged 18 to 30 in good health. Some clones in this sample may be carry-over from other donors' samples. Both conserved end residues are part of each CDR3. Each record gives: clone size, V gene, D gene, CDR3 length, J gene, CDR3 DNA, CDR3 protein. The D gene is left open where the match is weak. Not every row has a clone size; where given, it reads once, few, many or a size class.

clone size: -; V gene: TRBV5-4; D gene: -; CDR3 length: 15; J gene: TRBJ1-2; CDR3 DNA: TGTGCCAGCAGCCCAAGGGGCAGGGGAGGCTATGGCTACACCTTC; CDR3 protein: CASSPRGRGGYGYTF
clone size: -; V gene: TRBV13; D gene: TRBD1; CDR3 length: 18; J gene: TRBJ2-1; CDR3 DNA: TGTGCCAGCAGCTCGCGGCAAGAACAGGGGTCAGCCCACAATGAGCAGTTCTTC; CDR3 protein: CASSSRQEQGSAHNEQFF
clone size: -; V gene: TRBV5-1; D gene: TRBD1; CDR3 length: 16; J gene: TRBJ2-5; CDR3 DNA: TGCGCCAGCAGCTTGCACACGGACAGGGGTCAAGAGACCCAGTACTTC; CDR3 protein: CASSLHTDRGQETQYF
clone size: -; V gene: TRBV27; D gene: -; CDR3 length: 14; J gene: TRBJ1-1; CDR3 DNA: TGTGCCAGCAGTCCGGGGGTGTGGGACGCTGAAGCTTTCTTT; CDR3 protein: CASSPGVWDAEAFF
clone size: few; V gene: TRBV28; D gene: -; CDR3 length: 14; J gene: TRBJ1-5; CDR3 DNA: TGTGCCAGCAGTCCCTCTAACAGGGCTCAGCCCCAGCATTTT; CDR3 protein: CASSPSNRAQPQHF
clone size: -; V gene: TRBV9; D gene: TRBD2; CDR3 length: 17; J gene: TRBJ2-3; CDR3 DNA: TGTGCCAGCAGCGTAGGACTAGCGGGAGCTCTGGCAGATACGCAGTATTTT; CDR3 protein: CASSVGLAGALADTQYF
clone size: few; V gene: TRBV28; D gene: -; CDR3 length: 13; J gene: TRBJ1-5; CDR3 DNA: TGTGCCACAACTCACGCCTTGGGTCAGCCCCAGCATTTT; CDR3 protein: CATTHALGQPQHF
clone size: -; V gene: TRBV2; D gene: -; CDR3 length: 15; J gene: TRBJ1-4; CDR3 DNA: TGTGCCAGCAGTGACTGGACAGCCACTAATGAAAAACTGTTTTTT; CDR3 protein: CASSDWTATNEKLFF
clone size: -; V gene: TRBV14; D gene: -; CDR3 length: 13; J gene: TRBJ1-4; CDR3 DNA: TGTGCCAGCAGCCAAGGTCCAGCGGCCGAACTGTTTTTT; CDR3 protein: CASSQGPAAELFF
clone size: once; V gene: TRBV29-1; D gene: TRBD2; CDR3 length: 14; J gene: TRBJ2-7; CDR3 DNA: TGCAGCGTTCGGGGGACTAGCGGGACGGTCGAGCAGTACTTC; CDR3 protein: CSVRGTSGTVEQYF
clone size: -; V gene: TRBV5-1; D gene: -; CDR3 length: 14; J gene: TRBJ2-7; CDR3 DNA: TGCGCCAGCAGCTTGGCACCGGAGCGCTACGAGCAGTACTTC; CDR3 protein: CASSLAPERYEQYF
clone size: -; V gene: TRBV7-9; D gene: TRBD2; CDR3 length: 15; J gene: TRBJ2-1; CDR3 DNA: TGTGCCAGCAGCGTGGGACTAGCGGAGAACAATGAGCAGTTCTTC; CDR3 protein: CASSVGLAENNEQFF
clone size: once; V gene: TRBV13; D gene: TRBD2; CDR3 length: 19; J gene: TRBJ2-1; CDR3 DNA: TGTGCCAGCAGCACACACCCCTTTACTAGCGGGAGAGACGTCAATGAGCAGTTCTTC; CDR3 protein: CASSTHPFTSGRDVNEQFF
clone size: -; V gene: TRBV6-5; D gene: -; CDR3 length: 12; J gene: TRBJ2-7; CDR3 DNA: TGTGCCAGCAGCCCGACTAGGAACGAGCAGTACTTC; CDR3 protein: CASSPTRNEQYF
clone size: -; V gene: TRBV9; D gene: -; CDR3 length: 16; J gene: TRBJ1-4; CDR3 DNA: TGTGCCAGCAGCGCCGAAGCCCGGGAAAGTCCTGAAAAACTGTTTTTT; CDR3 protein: CASSAEARESPEKLFF
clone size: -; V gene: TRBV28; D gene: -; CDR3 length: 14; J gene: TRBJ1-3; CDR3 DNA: TGTGCCAGCAGTTTAAGCAGGGTGGGAAACACCATATATTTT; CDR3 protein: CASSLSRVGNTIYF
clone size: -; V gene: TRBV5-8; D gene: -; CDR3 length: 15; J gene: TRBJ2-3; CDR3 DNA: TGTGCCAGCAGGGCTGTGGGGGGTCTGATAGATACGCAGTATTTT; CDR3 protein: CASRAVGGLIDTQYF
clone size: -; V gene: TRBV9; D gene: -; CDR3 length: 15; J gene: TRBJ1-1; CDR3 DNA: TGTGCCAGCAGCCCTAGGGACACGTTGAACACTGAAGCTTTCTTT; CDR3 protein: CASSPRDTLNTEAFF
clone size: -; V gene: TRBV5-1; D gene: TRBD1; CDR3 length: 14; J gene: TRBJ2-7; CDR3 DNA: TGCGCCAGCAGCTCGGGGACAGGTTCCTACGAGCAGTACTTC; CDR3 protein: CASSSGTGSYEQYF
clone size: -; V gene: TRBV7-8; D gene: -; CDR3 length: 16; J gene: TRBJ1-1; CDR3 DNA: TGTGCCAGCAGCTTAGAGTTATTAGAGGCGGGGCCTGAAGCTTTCTTT; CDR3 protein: CASSLELLEAGPEAFF
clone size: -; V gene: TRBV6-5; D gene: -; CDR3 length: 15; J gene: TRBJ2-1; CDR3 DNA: TGTGCCAGCAGCTCTCGTCGGTCCCCCTACAATGAGCAGTTCTTC; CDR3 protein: CASSSRRSPYNEQFF